This T cell receptor (beta chain) appears in the sequencing data of a study of T-cell reconstitution after alpha-beta-depleted transplantation in children. Using unique molecular identifiers, the investigators prepared the TCRbeta library. TCRdb independently ran MiXCR on the PCR reads; one entry per CDR3 protein. The data contain over 150,000 distinct CDR3 sequences, about 14% of them singletons. Trimming stripped 1 base from V and 2 bases from J, with 6 bases between. This CDR3 has 14 amino acids. The germline V gene encodes CDR1 MGHDK and CDR2 SYGVNS. This clonotype was recorded at least ten times.

The sequencing used PBMCs from the stem cell graft donor, collected from the stem cell graft. This sequence was found in a human donor who donated a stem cell graft to a child with acute lymphoblastic leukemia. This chain connects TRBV25-1 to TRBJ1-5; D unresolved. CDR3 protein: CASSELRGNQPQHF. The CDR3 DNA is TGTGCCAGCAGTGAATTGCGGGGCAATCAGCCCCAGCATTTT.